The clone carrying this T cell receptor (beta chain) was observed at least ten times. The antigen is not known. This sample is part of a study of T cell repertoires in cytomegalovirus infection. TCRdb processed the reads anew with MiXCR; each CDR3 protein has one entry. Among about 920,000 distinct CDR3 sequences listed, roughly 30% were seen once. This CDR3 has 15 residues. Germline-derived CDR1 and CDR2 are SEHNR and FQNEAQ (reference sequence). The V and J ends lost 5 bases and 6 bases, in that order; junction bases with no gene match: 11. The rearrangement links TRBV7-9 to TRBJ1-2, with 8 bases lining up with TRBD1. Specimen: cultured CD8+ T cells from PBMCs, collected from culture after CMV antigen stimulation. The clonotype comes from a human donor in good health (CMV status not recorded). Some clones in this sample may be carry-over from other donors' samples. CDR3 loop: CASSRSIRGPDGYTF. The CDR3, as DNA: TGTGCCAGCAGCAGGTCAATCAGGGGGCCCGATGGCTACACCTTC.